These T cell receptor beta chains were read from a single sample in a study of regulatory T cells in long-lasting Graves disease. TCRdb re-derived calls from the multiplex PCR reads in MiXCR, one entry per CDR3 protein. The table shows around 480,000 distinct CDR3 sequences, with about 16% occurring only once. This sample also appeared in a second study, on T cells in Graves' hyperthyroidism and ophthalmopathy.

Sequencing was performed on peripheral blood mononuclear cells (PBMCs), taken at new diagnosis, from a patient treated with antithyroid drugs. The origin of the receptors is a woman aged 35 to 60 with Graves disease. Both conserved end residues are part of each CDR3. Each record gives: D gene, J gene, clone size, V gene, CDR3 length, CDR3 protein, CDR3 DNA. D genes are given only for firm matches. The listing skips clone size in some rows; elsewhere it reads once, few, many or a size class.

.	TRBJ1-2	few	TRBV20-1	12	CSAPSGAAGYTF	TGCAGTGCTCCCTCAGGGGCAGCTGGCTACACCTTC
.	TRBJ1-4	many	TRBV12-3/TRBV12-4	15	CASSFAGGPNEKLFF	TGTGCCAGCAGTTTCGCGGGGGGCCCTAATGAAAAACTGTTTTTT
TRBD1	TRBJ2-7	few	TRBV18	14	CASSPRGQGYEQYF	TGTGCCAGCTCACCACGGGGACAGGGTTACGAGCAGTACTTC
.	TRBJ2-5	many	TRBV3-1	13	CASSQGIKETQYF	TGTGCCAGCAGCCAAGGAATAAAAGAGACCCAGTACTTC
.	TRBJ1-2	few	TRBV28	13	CASSLSGVDGYTF	TGTGCCAGCAGTTTATCGGGGGTCGATGGCTACACCTTC
.	TRBJ1-1	.	TRBV10-2	12	CASSEVQAEAFF	TGCGCCAGCAGTGAAGTACAGGCTGAAGCTTTCTTT
.	TRBJ2-1	few	TRBV29-1	12	CSVEVAGNEQFF	TGCAGCGTTGAGGTGGCGGGCAATGAGCAGTTCTTC
.	TRBJ1-1	many	TRBV5-1	14	CASSLRADLTEAFF	TGCGCCAGCAGCTTGAGGGCGGACCTCACTGAAGCTTTCTTT
TRBD1	TRBJ2-2	many	TRBV11-2	16	CASTLRTGTNTGELFF	TGTGCCAGCACCCTACGGACAGGGACGAACACCGGGGAGCTGTTTTTT
.	TRBJ2-3	few	TRBV6-2/TRBV6-3	17	CASSYPIVHNSRDTQYF	TGTGCCAGCAGTTACCCGATAGTTCACAATTCAAGGGATACGCAGTATTTT
.	TRBJ1-6	.	TRBV15	16	CATSRGRFSINSPLHF	TGTGCCACCAGCAGAGGAAGGTTTTCGATTAATTCACCCCTCCACTTT
.	TRBJ1-1	.	TRBV5-1	14	CASSSDPGGAEAFF	TGCGCCAGCAGCTCGGATCCTGGAGGGGCTGAAGCTTTCTTT
.	TRBJ1-3	.	TRBV5-1	15	CASSLAGPPRNTIYF	TGCGCCAGCAGCTTGGCCGGCCCTCCCAGAAACACCATATATTTT
TRBD2	TRBJ2-7	many	TRBV20-1	18	CSARDRLAGGLRTYEQYF	TGCAGTGCTAGAGATCGGCTAGCGGGGGGGTTAAGGACCTACGAGCAGTACTTC
TRBD1	TRBJ1-4	many	TRBV6-1	16	CASSPGTASLFEKLFF	TGTGCCAGCAGCCCGGGGACAGCTTCCCTCTTTGAAAAACTGTTTTTT
TRBD1	TRBJ2-4	many	TRBV7-2	15	CASSLPGGAKNIQYF	TGTGCCAGCAGCTTACCAGGGGGTGCCAAAAACATTCAGTACTTC
TRBD1	TRBJ1-4	.	TRBV7-9	16	CASSSGQPTINEKLFF	TGTGCCAGCAGCTCGGGACAGCCCACAATTAATGAAAAACTGTTTTTT
TRBD1	TRBJ1-3	few	TRBV19	17	CASSPDRASYSGNTIYF	TGTGCCAGTAGTCCGGACAGGGCCTCTTACTCTGGAAACACCATATATTTT
.	TRBJ2-2	.	TRBV5-1	16	CASSQIRGLNTGELFF	TGCGCCAGCAGTCAGATACGGGGGTTGAACACCGGGGAGCTGTTTTTT
.	TRBJ1-1	.	TRBV7-9	13	CASTQDRNTEAFF	TGTGCCAGCACCCAAGACAGGAACACTGAAGCTTTCTTT
TRBD1	TRBJ1-2	few	TRBV9	14	CASSVGQGLYGYTF	TGTGCCAGCAGCGTCGGACAGGGACTTTATGGCTACACCTTC
.	TRBJ1-1	many	TRBV12-3/TRBV12-4	14	CASSQWTLYTEAFF	TGTGCCAGCAGTCAATGGACCCTGTACACTGAAGCTTTCTTT
.	TRBJ1-6	.	TRBV12-3/TRBV12-4	15	CASTIPGPEKSPLHF	TGTGCCAGCACCATACCGGGCCCGGAGAAGTCACCCCTCCACTTT
TRBD1	TRBJ2-3	many	TRBV5-8	16	CASSPRTGQVADTQYF	TGTGCCAGCAGTCCTAGGACAGGGCAAGTAGCAGATACGCAGTATTTT
TRBD2	TRBJ2-3	many	TRBV3-1	18	CASSSEVRPSGGTDTQYF	TGTGCCAGCAGCTCCGAAGTCCGGCCTAGCGGGGGAACAGATACGCAGTATTTT
.	TRBJ2-3	many	TRBV6-5	16	CASSSRTQREGDTQYF	TGTGCCAGCAGTTCCCGGACCCAAAGGGAAGGGGATACGCAGTATTTT
.	TRBJ2-2	few	TRBV19	15	CASSQASRVTGELFF	TGTGCCAGTAGCCAAGCGAGCAGGGTCACCGGGGAGCTGTTTTTT
TRBD2	TRBJ2-7	many	TRBV12-5	13	CASGSGDSYEQYF	TGTGCTAGTGGTAGCGGGGATTCCTACGAGCAGTACTTC
.	TRBJ1-3	few	TRBV4-1	18	CASSQEGGLIYSGNTIYF	TGCGCCAGCAGCCAAGAAGGAGGTCTGATCTACTCTGGAAACACCATATATTTT
.	TRBJ1-1	.	TRBV30	13	CAWKGGMWTEAFF	TGTGCCTGGAAAGGAGGGATGTGGACTGAAGCTTTCTTT
.	TRBJ1-2	.	TRBV6-2/TRBV6-3	14	CASSYGGQHYGYTF	TGTGCCAGCAGTTACGGGGGCCAGCATTATGGCTACACCTTC
.	TRBJ1-2	many	TRBV6-2/TRBV6-3	14	CASSYSASNYGYTF	TGTGCCAGCAGTTATTCAGCTTCTAACTATGGCTACACCTTC
TRBD1	TRBJ1-2	.	TRBV19	14	CASTRRDRAGGYTF	TGTGCCAGTACCAGACGGGACAGGGCGGGTGGCTACACCTTC
.	TRBJ2-5	many	TRBV18	13	CASSPGIGETQYF	TGTGCCAGCTCACCTGGGATCGGGGAGACCCAGTACTTC
.	TRBJ1-2	many	TRBV3-1	12	CASSQWDYGYTF	TGTGCCAGCAGCCAATGGGACTATGGCTACACCTTC
.	TRBJ2-1	many	TRBV7-2	18	CASSFVSPASARPNEQFF	TGTGCCAGCAGCTTTGTTTCCCCGGCTAGCGCCCGACCCAATGAGCAGTTCTTC
.	TRBJ2-5	few	TRBV19	13	CATTVTGGETQYF	TGTGCCACGACCGTAACTGGGGGGGAGACCCAGTACTTC
.	TRBJ1-6	many	TRBV4-1	12	CASSLPYSPLHF	TGCGCCAGCAGCCTGCCCTATTCACCCCTCCACTTT
.	TRBJ1-2	.	TRBV7-8	16	CASSLESRVGLYGYTF	TGTGCCAGCAGCTTAGAGTCCAGGGTGGGGCTCTATGGCTACACCTTC
.	TRBJ1-3	many	TRBV2	14	CASTMTVSGNTIYF	TGTGCCAGCACGATGACAGTCTCTGGAAACACCATATATTTT
.	TRBJ2-1	.	TRBV30	11	CARGQTNEQFF	TGTGCCAGGGGCCAGACTAATGAGCAGTTCTTC
TRBD1	TRBJ2-7	many	TRBV24-1	14	CATSEGTASYEQYF	TGTGCCACCAGTGAAGGGACAGCCTCCTACGAGCAGTACTTC
.	TRBJ1-1	many	TRBV12-3/TRBV12-4	13	CASSWASNTEAFF	TGTGCCAGCAGTTGGGCCTCGAACACTGAAGCTTTCTTT
.	TRBJ1-5	.	TRBV6-1	13	CASSEEGRQPQHF	TGTGCCAGCAGTGAAGAGGGGAGGCAGCCCCAGCATTTT
TRBD1	TRBJ1-2	many	TRBV2	14	CASGAGQGKNGYTF	TGTGCCAGCGGAGCCGGACAGGGAAAAAATGGCTACACCTTC
.	TRBJ2-2	few	TRBV10-3	19	CAISDTGTDTPRGTGELFF	TGTGCCATCAGTGACACCGGGACGGACACACCCCGAGGCACCGGGGAGCTGTTTTTT
.	TRBJ1-5	many	TRBV2	14	CASSEAFGGQPQHF	TGTGCCAGCAGTGAAGCGTTCGGCGGGCAGCCCCAGCATTTT
TRBD1	TRBJ1-1	.	TRBV24-1	15	CATSDFRDSDTEAFF	TGTGCCACCAGTGATTTTAGGGACAGCGACACTGAAGCTTTCTTT
.	TRBJ1-5	.	TRBV18	15	CASSKAGPSDQPQHF	TGTGCCAGCTCCAAAGCCGGGCCCTCAGACCAGCCCCAGCATTTT
.	TRBJ2-7	.	TRBV7-9	15	CASSLGGRRFYEQYF	TGTGCCAGCAGCTTAGGTGGACGTCGGTTTTACGAGCAGTACTTC
TRBD1	TRBJ2-7	many	TRBV11-2	15	CASRHPGTGSYEQYF	TGTGCCAGCAGGCATCCCGGGACAGGGTCGTACGAGCAGTACTTC
.	TRBJ1-3	.	TRBV7-2	20	CASSSLGRGRAFNSGNTIYF	TGTGCCAGCAGCTCCCTAGGGCGGGGCCGGGCTTTCAACTCTGGAAACACCATATATTTT
.	TRBJ2-7	.	TRBV19	15	CASSIGGPGSYEQYF	TGTGCCAGTAGTATAGGGGGTCCGGGCTCCTACGAGCAGTACTTC
.	TRBJ1-5	.	TRBV19	14	CASKGGHSNQPQHF	TGTGCCAGTAAAGGGGGGCATAGCAATCAGCCCCAGCATTTT
.	TRBJ2-1	many	TRBV3-1	16	CASSQGWDTRLDEQFF	TGTGCCAGCAGCCAAGGTTGGGACACTCGCCTCGATGAGCAGTTCTTC
.	TRBJ2-7	many	TRBV2	17	CASSERAGSLSSYEQYF	TGTGCCAGCAGTGAACGGGCGGGGTCCCTGAGCTCCTACGAGCAGTACTTC
.	TRBJ2-2	.	TRBV5-1	15	CASSPNGRKTGELFF	TGCGCCAGCAGCCCCAATGGCAGGAAGACCGGGGAGCTGTTTTTT
TRBD1	TRBJ1-1	many	TRBV5-1	14	CASSRDRASTEAFF	TGCGCCAGCAGCCGGGACAGAGCCTCGACTGAAGCTTTCTTT
.	TRBJ2-3	.	TRBV12-3/TRBV12-4	14	CASTRGLNTDTQYF	TGTGCCAGCACCCGGGGACTGAACACAGATACGCAGTATTTT
.	TRBJ1-5	.	TRBV7-8	11	CASSPQQPQHF	TGTGCCAGCAGCCCCCAGCAGCCCCAGCATTTT